The source of this T cell receptor (beta chain) is a study of neurological immune-mediated disorders. Looked up from germline, CDR1 is SGHRS and CDR2 is YFSETQ. Unmatched junction bases numbered 5, after V lost 4 bases and J lost 3 bases. This CDR3 region has 14 residues. Each sorted-subset library came from 800,000 to 1,000,000 CD4+ or CD8+ T cells. The team produced cDNA through 5'RACE using 10-nucleotide random UMIs. One entry per CDR3 protein results from TCRdb running MiXCR on the 5' RACE reads. Of about 38,000 distinct CDR3 sequences detected, roughly 4.8% appear once; the ten largest clones hold 9%. This clonotype was detected many times. What it binds is unknown. Study conclusions and caveats: Across subjects, no CDR3 amino acid sequence appeared in expanded clones of more than one subject, a finding that suggested private repertoires in all groups.

V and J are TRBV5-1 and TRBJ2-5, with 8 positions matching TRBD1. The sample was CD4+ T cells from blood. The TCR originated in a man between 18 and 29 years old in good health. The CDR3 loop is CASSVTGGKETQYF. The CDR3 coding sequence is TGCGCCAGCAGCGTAACAGGGGGGAAAGAGACCCAGTACTTC. The whole variable domain, filled in from reference TRBV5-1 and TRBJ2-5, reads KAGVTQTPRYLIKTRGQQVTLSCSPISGHRSVSWYQQTPGQGLQFLFEYFSETQRNKGNFPGRFSGRQFSNSRSEMNVSTLELGDSALYLCASSVTGGKETQYFGPGTRLLVL.